This TCR beta chain comes out of a study of T cell changes during pregnancy in multiple sclerosis. This table comes from immunoSEQ multiplex PCR, and its TCRdb copy is limited to in-frame clones, with some not included. Of 52,000 or so clones listed, approximately 90% are singletons. The CDR3 spans 13 residues. The germline V and J ends were trimmed by 5 bases and 2 bases, with 9 bases remaining between them. CDR1 SEHNR and CDR2 FQNEAQ come from the germline V gene (reference sequence). The V gene is TRBV7-9, the J gene TRBJ1-2; TRBD1 is a possible D gene (6 bases). The material sequenced was CD4+ T cells from peripheral blood mononuclear cells, taken in the first trimester of pregnancy. The receptor comes from a female donor with multiple sclerosis, enrolled in a pregnancy study. CDR3 sequence: CASSATGNYGYTF. CDR3 coding DNA: TGTGCCAGCAGCGCTACAGGGAACTATGGCTACACCTTC.